This T cell receptor beta chain appears in the sequencing data of a study of blood T cells in healthy people across ages. General study results and limits: Older individuals had lower TCR beta diversity per million T cells (the decline was roughly linear). Comparison with aged donors showed that long-lived donors had more naive CD4+ cells and higher diversity.

V was trimmed by 3 bases and J by 2 bases, leaving 13 bases between them. Per the germline V gene, CDR1 is SEHNR and CDR2 is FQNEAQ (reference sequence). The CDR3 has 15 residues. Next came a second PCR, run for roughly 6 to 11 cycles, which used a sample-barcoded 5' primer along with a J-beta primer mix. TCRdb passed the 5' RACE reads through MiXCR, listing each CDR3 protein once. This table has about 1,600,000 distinct CDR3 sequences, around two fifths appearing once. This clonotype was counted ten times or more. Its target is not known. Isolation yielded PBMCs, at least 7 million per sample, in every case.

The sequenced sample consisted of blood. The receptor was derived from a woman aged 18-29 years in good health. This sequence joins TRBV7-9 and TRBJ2-5, with a weak D call TRBD1 (6 bases). The CDR3 DNA sequence: TGTGCCAGCAGCTTCTTGGGGACAAGTCAAGAGACCCAGTACTTC. Translated, it gives CASSFLGTSQETQYF.